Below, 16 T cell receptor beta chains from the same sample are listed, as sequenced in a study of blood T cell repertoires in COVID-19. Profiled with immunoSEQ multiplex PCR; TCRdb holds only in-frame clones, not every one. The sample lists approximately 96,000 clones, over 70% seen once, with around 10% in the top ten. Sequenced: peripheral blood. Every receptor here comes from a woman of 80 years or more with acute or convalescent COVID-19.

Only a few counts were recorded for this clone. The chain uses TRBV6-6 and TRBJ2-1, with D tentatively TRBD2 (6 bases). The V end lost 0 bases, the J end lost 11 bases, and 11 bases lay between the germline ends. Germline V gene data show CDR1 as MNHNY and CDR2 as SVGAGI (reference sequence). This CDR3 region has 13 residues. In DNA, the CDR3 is TGTGCCAGCAGTTACTCCCAGGGCGGGAAGCAGTTCTTC. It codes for CASSYSQGGKQFF.

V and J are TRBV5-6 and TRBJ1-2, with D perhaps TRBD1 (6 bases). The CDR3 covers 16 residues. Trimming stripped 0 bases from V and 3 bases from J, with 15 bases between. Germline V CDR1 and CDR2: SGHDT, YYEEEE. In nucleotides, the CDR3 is TGTGCCAGCAGCTTGGGGGGGCGGACAGCGCACTATGGCTACACCTTC. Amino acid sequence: CASSLGGRTAHYGYTF.

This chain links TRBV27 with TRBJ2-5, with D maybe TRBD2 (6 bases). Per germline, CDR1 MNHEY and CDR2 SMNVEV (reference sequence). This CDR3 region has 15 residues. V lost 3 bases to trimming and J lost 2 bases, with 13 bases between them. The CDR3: CASSFRRGSQETQYF. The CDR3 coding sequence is TGTGCCAGCAGTTTCAGGCGGGGCTCTCAAGAGACCCAGTACTTC.

CDR3 bases: TGTGCCGTCCGACAGGGAAAGCGAGAGACCCAGTACTTC. Translated, it gives CAVRQGKRETQYF. The chain is built from TRBV6-5 and TRBJ2-5; 7 positions match TRBD1. CDR1 and CDR2 from the germline V gene are MNHEY and SVGAGI. CDR3 size: 13 residues. V was pared by 11 bases and J by 4 bases, with 10 bases of the junction left unmatched.

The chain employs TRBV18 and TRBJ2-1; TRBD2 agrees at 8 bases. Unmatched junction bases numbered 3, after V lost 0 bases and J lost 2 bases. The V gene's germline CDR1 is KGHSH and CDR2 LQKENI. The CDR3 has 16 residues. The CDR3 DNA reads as TGTGCCAGCTCACCACCGGGCGGGGGGACCTACAATGAGCAGTTCTTC. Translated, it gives CASSPPGGGTYNEQFF.

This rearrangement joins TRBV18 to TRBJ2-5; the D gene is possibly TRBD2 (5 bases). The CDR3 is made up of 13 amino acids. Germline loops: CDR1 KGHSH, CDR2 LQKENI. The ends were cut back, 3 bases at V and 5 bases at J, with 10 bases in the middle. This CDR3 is CASSPTGEETQYF. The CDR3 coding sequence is TGTGCCAGCTCACCTACTGGGGAGGAGACCCAGTACTTC.

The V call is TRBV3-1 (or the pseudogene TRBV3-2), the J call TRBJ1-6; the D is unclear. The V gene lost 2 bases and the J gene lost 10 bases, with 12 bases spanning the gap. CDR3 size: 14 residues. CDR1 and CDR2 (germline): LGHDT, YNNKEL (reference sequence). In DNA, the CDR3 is TGTGCCAGCAGCCAACTGGGCGTGAGCTCACCCCTCCACTTT. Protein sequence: CASSQLGVSSPLHF.

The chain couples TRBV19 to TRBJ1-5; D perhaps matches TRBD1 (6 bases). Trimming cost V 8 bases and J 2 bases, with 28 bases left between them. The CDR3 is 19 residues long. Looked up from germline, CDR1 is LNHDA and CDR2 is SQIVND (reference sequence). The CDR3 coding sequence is TGTGCCAGTTGCACCGCCGGCCTCGGACAGTCTAGGGGCAATCAGCCCCAGCATTTT. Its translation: CASCTAGLGQSRGNQPQHF.

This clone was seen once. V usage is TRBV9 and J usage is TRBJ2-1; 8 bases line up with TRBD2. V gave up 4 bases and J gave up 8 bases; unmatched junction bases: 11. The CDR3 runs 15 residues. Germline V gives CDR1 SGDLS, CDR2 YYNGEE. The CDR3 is CASSSRGGAMDEQFF. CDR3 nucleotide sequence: TGTGCCAGCAGCTCCCGGGGGGGGGCGATGGATGAGCAGTTCTTC.

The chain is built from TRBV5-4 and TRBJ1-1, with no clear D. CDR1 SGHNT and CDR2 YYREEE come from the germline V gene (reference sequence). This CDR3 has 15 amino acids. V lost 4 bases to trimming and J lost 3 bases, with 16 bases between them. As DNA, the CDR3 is TGTGCCAGCAGCATACCGGGGAAACGGGACACTGAAGCTTTCTTT. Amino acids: CASSIPGKRDTEAFF.

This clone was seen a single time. CDR3 in DNA: TGTGCCAGCTGCCGGGGGGGGACATTTTATGGCTACACCTTC. The encoded protein is CASCRGGTFYGYTF. J is TRBJ1-2 and V is TRBV7-2; D is possibly TRBD1 (6 bases). Germline-derived CDR1 and CDR2 are SGHTA and FQGNSA. The V end was cut by 8 bases, the J end by 5 bases, with 18 bases between. The CDR3 has 14 residues.

The CDR3 nucleotides are TGTGCCAGCAGTAGCGGGGGGGCAGGTTACAATGAGCAGTTCTTC. Its translation: CASSSGGAGYNEQFF. The rearrangement links TRBV6-2 or TRBV6-3 to TRBJ2-1; 10 bases line up with TRBD2. Germline CDR1 MNHEY, CDR2 SVGEGT. This CDR3 is 15 amino acids long. V gave up 5 bases and J gave up 4 bases; unmatched junction bases: 5.

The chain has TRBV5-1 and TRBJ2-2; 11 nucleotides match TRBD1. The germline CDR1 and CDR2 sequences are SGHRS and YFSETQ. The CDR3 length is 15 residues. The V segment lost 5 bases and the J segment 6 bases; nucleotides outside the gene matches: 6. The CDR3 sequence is CASRTGTGGSGELFF. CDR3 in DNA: TGCGCCAGCAGAACCGGGACAGGGGGGTCCGGGGAGCTGTTTTTT.

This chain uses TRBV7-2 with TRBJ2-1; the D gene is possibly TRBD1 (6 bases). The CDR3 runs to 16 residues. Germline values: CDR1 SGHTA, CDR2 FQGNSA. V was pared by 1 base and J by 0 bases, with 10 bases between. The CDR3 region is CASSLGGHSSYNEQFF. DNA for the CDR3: TGTGCCAGCAGCTTAGGGGGGCATAGCTCCTACAATGAGCAGTTCTTC.

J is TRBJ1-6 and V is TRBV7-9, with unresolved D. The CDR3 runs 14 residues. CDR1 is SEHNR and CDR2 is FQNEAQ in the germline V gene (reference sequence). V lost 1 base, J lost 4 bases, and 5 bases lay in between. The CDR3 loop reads CASSLEQYNSPLHF. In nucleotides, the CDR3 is TGTGCCAGCAGCTTAGAACAGTATAATTCACCCCTCCACTTT. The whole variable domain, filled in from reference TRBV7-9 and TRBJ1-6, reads DTGVSQNPRHKITKRGQNVTFRCDPISEHNRLYWYRQTLGQGPEFLTYFQNEAQLEKSRLLSDRFSAERPKGSFSTLEIQRTEQGDSAMYLCASSLEQYNSPLHFGNGTRLTVT.

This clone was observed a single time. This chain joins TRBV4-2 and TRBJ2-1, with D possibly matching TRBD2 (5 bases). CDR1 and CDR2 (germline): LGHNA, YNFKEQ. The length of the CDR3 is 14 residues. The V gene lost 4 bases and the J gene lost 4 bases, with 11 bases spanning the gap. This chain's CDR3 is CASSPLGDYNEQFF. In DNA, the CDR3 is TGTGCCAGCAGCCCCCTGGGAGATTACAATGAGCAGTTCTTC.